Sequencing of this TCR beta chain was carried out in a study of cytomegalovirus exposure and HLA in healthy donors. Study overall: Early released data had tens of millions of unique TCRs, all coming from HLA-typed donors.

The V and J ends lost 3 bases and 4 bases, in that order; junction bases with no gene match: 6. The germline CDR1 and CDR2 sequences are SQVTM and ANQGSEA. CDR3 length: 13 residues. With 60 Vbeta and 13 Jbeta primers, the PCR was carried out. Per the original data handling: An analysis performed later counted about 80 million unique TCR beta chains (roughly 10 million of them shared). Sequencing used immunoSEQ multiplex PCR; TCRdb keeps in-frame clones, though not all of them. The V and J calls and the clone size are those of that table, but D and trimming were determined from the DNA. The data contain over 85,000 clones, roughly 76% of them singletons. For this clone: The sample holds other DNA sequences that translate to the same CDR3.

The rearrangement links TRBV29-1 to TRBJ2-7, with TRBD2 identical over 7 bases. The sequenced material came from PBMCs. This clonotype was sampled from a man aged 35-49 years in good health and CMV-seronegative. CDR3 protein: CSVEGQGGYEQYF. The CDR3 DNA reads TGCAGCGTTGAGGGCCAGGGAGGGTACGAGCAGTACTTC.